This TCR beta chain was profiled in a study of cytotoxic CD8 clonotypes in ibrutinib-treated CLL. General study results and limits: Against age-matched healthy donors, baseline clonality ran higher and tracked circulating CD8+ T-cell counts.

The CDR3 covers 18 residues. Germline V lookup: CDR1 MRHNA, CDR2 SNTAGT. V was clipped by 3 bases and J by 4 bases; unmatched bases: 11. This clone was seen more than once but under ten times. Its target is not known. Using immunoSEQ multiplex PCR, the repertoire was profiled, and TCRdb retains in-frame clones only, with some absent. The sample has 150,000 or so clones, around 80% seen once. The clonotype was recovered from a human donor with chronic lymphocytic leukemia. The gene calls are TRBV6-4 and TRBJ1-5; the match to TRBD1 covers 11 bases. The source was PBMCs, collected after 12 months of ibrutinib treatment. The DNA of the CDR3 is TGTGCCAGCAGTGATACACCGGGACAGGGGGGAAAGAATCAGCCCCAGCATTTT. Translation gives CASSDTPGQGGKNQPQHF.